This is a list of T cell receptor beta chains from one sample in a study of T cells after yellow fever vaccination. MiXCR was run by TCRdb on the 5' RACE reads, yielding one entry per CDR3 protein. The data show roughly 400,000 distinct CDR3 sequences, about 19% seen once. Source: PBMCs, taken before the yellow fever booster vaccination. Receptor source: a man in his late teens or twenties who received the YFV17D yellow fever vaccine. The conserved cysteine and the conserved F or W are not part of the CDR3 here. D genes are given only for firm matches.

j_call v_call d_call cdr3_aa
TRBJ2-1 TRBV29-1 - SVGYEQF
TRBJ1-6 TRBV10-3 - AISERDNSPLH
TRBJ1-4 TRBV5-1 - ASSLGQSEKLF
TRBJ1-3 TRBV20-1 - SATEGLSGNTIY
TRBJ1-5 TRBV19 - ASSFPSLGTQPQH
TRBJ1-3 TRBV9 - ASGAPPRNTIY
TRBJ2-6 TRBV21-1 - ASSARGSSPASGANVLT
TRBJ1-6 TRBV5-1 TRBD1 ASSVGQANSPLH
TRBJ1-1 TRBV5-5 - ASSLLRDPRVRTEAF
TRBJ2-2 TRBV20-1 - SARGGKDRVPPELF
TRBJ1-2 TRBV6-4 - ASSDSRGGGYT
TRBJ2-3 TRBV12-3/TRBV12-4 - ASRDPGADTQY
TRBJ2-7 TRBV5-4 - ASSSAHREHYEQY
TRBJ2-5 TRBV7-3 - ASSPVSERETQY
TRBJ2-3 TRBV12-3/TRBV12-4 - ASSLESFGTQY
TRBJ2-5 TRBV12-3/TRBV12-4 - ASRSDGESQY
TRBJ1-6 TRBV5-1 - ASSLGDANSPLH
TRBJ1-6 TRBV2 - ASSTGRSNSPLH
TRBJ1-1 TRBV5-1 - ASSLSQDALALNTEAF
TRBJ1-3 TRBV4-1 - ASSQVGHSGNTIY
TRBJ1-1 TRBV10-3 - AISDWGAGRNTEAF
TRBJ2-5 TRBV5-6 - ASSLEGRGADQETQY
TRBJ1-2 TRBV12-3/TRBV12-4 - ASRGVVGGYT
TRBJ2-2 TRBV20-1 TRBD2 SARRAGAMNTGELF
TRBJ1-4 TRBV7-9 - ASSWGTAYNEKLF
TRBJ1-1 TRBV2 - ASSEERHRNTEAF
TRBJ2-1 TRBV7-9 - ASSTGTRGHNEQF
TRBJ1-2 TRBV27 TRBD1 ASSPMTGAGAFYGYT
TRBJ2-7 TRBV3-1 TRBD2 ASSQVGLAAYEQY
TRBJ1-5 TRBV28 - ASTSGMEGNQPQH
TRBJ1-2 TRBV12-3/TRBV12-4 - ASSSPDTRLNYGYT
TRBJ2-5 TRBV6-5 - ASQSAEYQETQY
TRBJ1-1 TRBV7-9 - ASSSPRYNTEAF
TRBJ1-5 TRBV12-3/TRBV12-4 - ASNYRAGAQH
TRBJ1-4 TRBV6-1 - ASSSDGAPAEKLF
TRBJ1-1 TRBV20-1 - SASDSSRNTEAF
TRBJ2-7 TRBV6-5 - ASSYSAGDAYEQY
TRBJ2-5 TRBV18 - ASSPPRNGPTETQY
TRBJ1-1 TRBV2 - ASRGSDMNTEAF
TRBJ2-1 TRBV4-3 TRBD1 ASSQVPGGGTGGSYNEQF
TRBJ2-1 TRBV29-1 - SVGTYLSQAF
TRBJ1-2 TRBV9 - ASSVGGEGLGGYT
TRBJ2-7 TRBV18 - ASSPRDTSYEQY
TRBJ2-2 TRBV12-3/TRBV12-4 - ASSLVGTTSTGELF
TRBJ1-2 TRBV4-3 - ASSQVGTAYGYT
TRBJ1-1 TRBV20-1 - SARDQVRRDTEAF
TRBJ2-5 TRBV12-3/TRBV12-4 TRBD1 ASSTLDREETQY
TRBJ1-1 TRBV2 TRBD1 ASKTGLTTEAF
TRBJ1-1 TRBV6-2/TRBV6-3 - ASSPAGETEAF
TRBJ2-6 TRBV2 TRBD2 ASSETSGGYSGANVLT
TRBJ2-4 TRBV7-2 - ASSLDGQVNIQY
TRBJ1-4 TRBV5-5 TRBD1 ASSSDRVEKLF
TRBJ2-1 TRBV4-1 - ASSQVGGLNEQF
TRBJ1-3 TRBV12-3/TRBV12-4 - ATLSPGGNTIY
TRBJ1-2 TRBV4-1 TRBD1 ASSQDMTGEYGYT
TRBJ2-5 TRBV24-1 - ATSDRRGTQY
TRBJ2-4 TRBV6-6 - ASSSSGKTGNIQY
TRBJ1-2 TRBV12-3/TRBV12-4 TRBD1 ASSPTGEQGYT
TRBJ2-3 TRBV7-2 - ASTTRRDMSTDTQY
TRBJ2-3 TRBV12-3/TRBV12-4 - ASSLRQWSTDTQY